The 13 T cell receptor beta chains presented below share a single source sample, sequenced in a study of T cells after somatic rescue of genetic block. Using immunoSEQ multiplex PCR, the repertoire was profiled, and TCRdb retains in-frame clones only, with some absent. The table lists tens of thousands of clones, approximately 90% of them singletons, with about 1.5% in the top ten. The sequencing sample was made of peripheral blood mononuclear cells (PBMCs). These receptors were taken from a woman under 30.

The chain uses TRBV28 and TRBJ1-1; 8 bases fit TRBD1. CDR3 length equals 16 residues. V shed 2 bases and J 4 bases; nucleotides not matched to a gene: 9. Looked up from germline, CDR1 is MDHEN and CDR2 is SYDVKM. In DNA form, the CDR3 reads TGTGCCAGCAGTTTAATTCAGGGGGCTAGTCTCACTGAAGCTTTCTTT. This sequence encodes CASSLIQGASLTEAFF.

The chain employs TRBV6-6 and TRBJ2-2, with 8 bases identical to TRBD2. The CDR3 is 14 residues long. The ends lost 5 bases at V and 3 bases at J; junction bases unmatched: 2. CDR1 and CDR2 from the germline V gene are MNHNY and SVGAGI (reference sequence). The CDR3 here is CASSRGGYTGELFF. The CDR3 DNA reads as TGTGCCAGCAGTCGGGGGGGCTACACCGGGGAGCTGTTTTTT.

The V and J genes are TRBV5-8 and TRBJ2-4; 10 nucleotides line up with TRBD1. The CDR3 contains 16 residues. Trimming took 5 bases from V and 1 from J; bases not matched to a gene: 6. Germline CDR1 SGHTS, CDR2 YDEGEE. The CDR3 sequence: CASREDRGFAKNIQYF. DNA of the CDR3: TGTGCCAGCAGAGAGGACAGGGGGTTTGCCAAAAACATTCAGTACTTC.

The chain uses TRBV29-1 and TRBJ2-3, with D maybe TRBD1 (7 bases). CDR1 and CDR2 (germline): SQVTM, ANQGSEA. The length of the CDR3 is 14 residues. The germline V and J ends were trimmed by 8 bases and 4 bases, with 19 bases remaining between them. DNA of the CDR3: TGCAGCCTGGAGGGGGCCCTGGGCCCAGATACGCAGTATTTT. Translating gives CSLEGALGPDTQYF.

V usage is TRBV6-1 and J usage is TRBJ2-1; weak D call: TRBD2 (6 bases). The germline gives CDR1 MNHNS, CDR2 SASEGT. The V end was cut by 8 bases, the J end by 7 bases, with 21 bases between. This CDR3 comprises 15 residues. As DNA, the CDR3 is TGTGCCAGCGATGAAGTGCCGCTAGCGATGAATGAGCAGTTCTTC. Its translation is CASDEVPLAMNEQFF.

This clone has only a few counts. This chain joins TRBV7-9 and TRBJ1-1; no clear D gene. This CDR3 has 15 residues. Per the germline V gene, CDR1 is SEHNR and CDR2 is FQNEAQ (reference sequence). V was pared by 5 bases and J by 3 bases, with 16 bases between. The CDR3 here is CASSAREFRDTEAFF. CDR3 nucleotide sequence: TGTGCCAGCAGCGCCCGGGAATTTCGGGACACTGAAGCTTTCTTT. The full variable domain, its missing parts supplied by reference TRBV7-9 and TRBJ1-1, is DTGVSQNPRHKITKRGQNVTFRCDPISEHNRLYWYRQTLGQGPEFLTYFQNEAQLEKSRLLSDRFSAERPKGSFSTLEIQRTEQGDSAMYLCASSAREFRDTEAFFGQGTRLTVV.

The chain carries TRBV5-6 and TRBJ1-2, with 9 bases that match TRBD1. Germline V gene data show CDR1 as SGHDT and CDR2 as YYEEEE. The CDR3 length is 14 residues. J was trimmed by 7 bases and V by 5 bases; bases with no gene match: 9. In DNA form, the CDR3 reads TGTGCCAGCAGTTCCCGGGACAGGGCGAGTGGCTACACCTTC. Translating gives CASSSRDRASGYTF.

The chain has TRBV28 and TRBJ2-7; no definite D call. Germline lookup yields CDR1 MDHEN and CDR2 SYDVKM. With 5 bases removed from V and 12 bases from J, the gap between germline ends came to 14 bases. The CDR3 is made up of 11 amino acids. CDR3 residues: CASSPGDRAYF. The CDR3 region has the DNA TGTGCCAGCAGTCCTGGGGATAGAGCGTACTTC.

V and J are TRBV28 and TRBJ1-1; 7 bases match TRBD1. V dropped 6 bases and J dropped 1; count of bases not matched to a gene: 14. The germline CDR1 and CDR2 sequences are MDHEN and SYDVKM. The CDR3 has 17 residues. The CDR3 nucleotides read TGTGCCAGCAGCCGCAGGGGGGGCCTAAAAAGGAACACTGAAGCTTTCTTT. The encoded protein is CASSRRGGLKRNTEAFF.

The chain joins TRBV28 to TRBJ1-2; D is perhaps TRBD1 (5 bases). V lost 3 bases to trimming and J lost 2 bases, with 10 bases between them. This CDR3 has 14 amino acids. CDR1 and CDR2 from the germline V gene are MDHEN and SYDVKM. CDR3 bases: TGTGCCAGCAGTTTGCGGCAGGGCAACTATGGCTACACCTTC. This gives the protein CASSLRQGNYGYTF.

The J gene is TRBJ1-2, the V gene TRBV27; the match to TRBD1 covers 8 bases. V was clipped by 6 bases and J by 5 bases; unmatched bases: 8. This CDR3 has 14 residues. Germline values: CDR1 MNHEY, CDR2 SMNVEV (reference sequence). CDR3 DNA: TGTGCCAGCAGCTCAGGACAGGGTTGGTATGGCTACACCTTC. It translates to CASSSGQGWYGYTF.

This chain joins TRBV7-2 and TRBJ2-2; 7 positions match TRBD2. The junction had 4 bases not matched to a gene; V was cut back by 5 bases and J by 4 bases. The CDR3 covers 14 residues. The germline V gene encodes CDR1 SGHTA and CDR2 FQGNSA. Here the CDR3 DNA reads TGTGCCAGCAGCCCGCGACTAGCCACCGGGGAGCTGTTTTTT. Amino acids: CASSPRLATGELFF.

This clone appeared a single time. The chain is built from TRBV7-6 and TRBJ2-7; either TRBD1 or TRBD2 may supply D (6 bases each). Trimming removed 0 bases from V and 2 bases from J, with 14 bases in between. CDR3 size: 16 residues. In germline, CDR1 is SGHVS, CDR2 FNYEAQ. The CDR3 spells CASSLATGLTTYEQYF. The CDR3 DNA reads TGTGCCAGCAGCTTAGCGACAGGACTAACAACCTACGAGCAGTACTTC.